The following is a TCR beta chain sequence with its context. Its antigen is not known. This CDR3 has 16 amino acids. The germline gives CDR1 SGHTA, CDR2 FQGTGA. V lost 5 bases to trimming and J lost 2 bases, with 18 bases between them. Researchers ran the PCR with 60 Vbeta and 13 Jbeta primers. TCRdb's copy holds only in-frame clones and misses some; the assay was immunoSEQ multiplex PCR. The sample shows 100,000 to 150,000 clones, 70% to 80% of them seen only once. The sample originates from a study of cytomegalovirus exposure and HLA in healthy donors. Points from the study as a whole: Many donors carried some public TCRs, although rarity characterized most TCR sequences. In vitro checks showed that three CMV-associated chains really do target CMV antigens.

Sequenced: PBMCs. This rearrangement joins TRBV7-3 to TRBJ1-1; possible D gene TRBD1, 6 bases. The TCR was taken from a woman in her fifties or sixties in good health and CMV-seronegative. CDR3 DNA sequence: TGTGCCAGCAGCCTGACTGCACTACAGGGCAACACTGAAGCTTTCTTT. Translated, it gives CASSLTALQGNTEAFF. Looking up the rest from reference TRBV7-3 and TRBJ1-1 gives the full variable domain: GAGVSQTPSNKVTEKGKYVELRCDPISGHTALYWYRQSLGQGPEFLIYFQGTGAADDSGLPNDRFFAVRPEGSVSTLKIQRTERGDSAVYLCASSLTALQGNTEAFFGQGTRLTVV.